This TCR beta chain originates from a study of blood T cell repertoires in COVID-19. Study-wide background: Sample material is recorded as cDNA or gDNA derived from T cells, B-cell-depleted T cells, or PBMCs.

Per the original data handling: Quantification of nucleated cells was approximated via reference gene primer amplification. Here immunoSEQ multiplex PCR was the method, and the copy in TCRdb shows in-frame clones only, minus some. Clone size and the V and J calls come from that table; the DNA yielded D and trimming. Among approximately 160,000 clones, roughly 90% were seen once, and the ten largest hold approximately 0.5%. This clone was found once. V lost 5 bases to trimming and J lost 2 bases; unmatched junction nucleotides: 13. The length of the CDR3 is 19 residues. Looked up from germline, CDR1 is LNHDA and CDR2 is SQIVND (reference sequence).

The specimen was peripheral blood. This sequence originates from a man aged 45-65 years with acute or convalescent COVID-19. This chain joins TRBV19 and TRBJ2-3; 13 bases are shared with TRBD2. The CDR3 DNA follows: TGTGCCAGTAGTTTCTTACGGACTAGCGGGAGTCAGTCCACAGATACGCAGTATTTT. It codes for CASSFLRTSGSQSTDTQYF.